One sample yielded the 26 T cell receptor beta chains listed below, sequenced in a study of metastatic and nonmetastatic thyroid tumors. TCRdb reanalyzed the PCR reads with MiXCR. The sample records about 3,900 clones, approximately 35% being singletons. Every patient underwent thyroid surgery untreated. Sequencing was carried out using tumor tissue. The receptor set was obtained from a female donor with papillary thyroid cancer or a benign thyroid nodule (not recorded which). Some clones in this sample may be carry-over from other donors' samples.

The chain employs TRBV2 and TRBJ1-2; TRBD1 aligns across 10 bases. J lost 1 base, V lost 6 bases, and 8 bases had no gene match. The germline V gene has CDR1 SNHLY and CDR2 FYNNEI. The CDR3 totals 16 residues. The DNA for the CDR3 is TGTGCCAGCAGGGGACAGGGGATAAGGGGTAACTATGGCTACACCTTC. As protein: CASRGQGIRGNYGYTF. The full variable domain, rest sourced from reference TRBV2 and TRBJ1-2, is EPEVTQTPSHQVTQMGQEVILRCVPISNHLYFYWYRQILGQKVEFLVSFYNNEISEKSEIFDDQFSVERPDGSNFTLKIRSTKLEDSAMYFCASRGQGIRGNYGYTFGSGTRLTVV.

This chain connects TRBV2 to TRBJ2-7, with D unresolved. Germline CDR1 and CDR2: SNHLY and FYNNEI. The CDR3 is 13 residues long. V was trimmed by 6 bases and J by 4 bases, leaving 13 bases between them. CDR3 region: CASSRQHSYEQYF. CDR3 coding DNA: TGTGCCAGCAGCCGTCAGCACTCTTACGAGCAGTACTTC. The whole variable domain, filled in from reference TRBV2 and TRBJ2-7, reads EPEVTQTPSHQVTQMGQEVILRCVPISNHLYFYWYRQILGQKVEFLVSFYNNEISEKSEIFDDQFSVERPDGSNFTLKIRSTKLEDSAMYFCASSRQHSYEQYFGPGTRLTVT.

This clone showed up just a few times. The gene calls are TRBV28 and TRBJ1-2, with a weak D call TRBD1 (6 bases). Trimming removed 11 bases from V and 4 bases from J, with 20 bases in between. This CDR3 spans 14 amino acids. CDR1 is MDHEN, CDR2 SYDVKM, per germline. The DNA of the CDR3 is TGTGCCCTCTCTGCGGGGGGCCAGCTCTATGGCTACACCTTC. As protein: CALSAGGQLYGYTF.

CDR3 DNA sequence: TGTGCCAGCAGCTTAATCTCGGAGCAGTTCTTC. This sequence encodes CASSLISEQFF. The chain carries TRBV7-2 and TRBJ2-1, with D unresolved. This CDR3 spans 11 amino acids. The ends were cut back, 2 bases at V and 10 bases at J, with 6 bases in the middle. The V gene's germline CDR1 is SGHTA and CDR2 FQGNSA.

The chain is built from TRBV6-1 and TRBJ1-6, with D possibly TRBD1 on 5 matching bases. Germline-derived CDR1 and CDR2 are MNHNS and SASEGT. The germline V and J ends were trimmed by 6 bases and 11 bases, with 17 bases remaining between them. The CDR3 runs to 14 residues. CDR3 DNA sequence: TGTGCCAGCAGCGAAAGGGGTCCCCCCCCACCCCTCCACTTT. Amino acids: CASSERGPPPPLHF.

This clone was seen a single time. The chain is built from TRBV20-1 and TRBJ1-1; 7 bases align to TRBD1. Per germline, CDR1 DFQATT and CDR2 SNEGSKA (reference sequence). This CDR3 is built from 14 residues. Trimming cost V 5 bases and J 2 bases; bases outside gene matches: 8. The CDR3, as DNA: TGCAGTGCTTCACGGGGACAGTCTAACACTGAAGCTTTCTTT. It encodes CSASRGQSNTEAFF.

This clone was observed a handful of times. The chain has TRBV6-5 and TRBJ1-5; D not resolved. V was shortened by 4 bases and J by 5 bases, with 9 bases between the two germline ends. The length of the CDR3 is 13 residues. CDR1 and CDR2 from the germline V gene are MNHEY and SVGAGI. The chain's CDR3 is CASSSLGDQPQHF. CDR3 sequence (DNA): TGTGCCAGCAGTTCCTTAGGCGATCAGCCCCAGCATTTT.

This chain links TRBV4-1 with TRBJ2-3; D might be TRBD1 (5 bases). V was cut by 3 bases and J by 0 bases, with 16 bases left in between. This CDR3 spans 17 amino acids. The germline V gene encodes CDR1 MGHRA and CDR2 YSYEKL. CDR3 region: CASSQLIGHLSTDTQYF. The CDR3, as DNA: TGCGCCAGCAGCCAGCTAATTGGACACCTTAGCACAGATACGCAGTATTTT.

This chain joins TRBV6-2 or TRBV6-3 and TRBJ2-7, with D perhaps matching TRBD1 or TRBD2 (6 bases each). Germline CDR1 and CDR2: MNHEY and SVGEGT. The CDR3 totals 15 residues. The germline V and J ends were trimmed by 1 base and 3 bases, with 13 bases remaining between them. As DNA, the CDR3 is TGTGCCAGCAGTTACTGGTGGAGGGGGAGCTACGAGCAGTACTTC. Amino acids: CASSYWWRGSYEQYF.

There are a few counts of this clone. The chain carries TRBV6-1 and TRBJ1-3; D is unresolved. Germline CDR1 MNHNS, CDR2 SASEGT. Between the trimmed V and J ends, which lost 0 bases and 4 bases, there was a span of 16 bases. The CDR3 has 17 residues. CDR3 loop: CASSEALGQRGGNTIYF. CDR3 nucleotide sequence: TGTGCCAGCAGTGAAGCGCTCGGGCAGAGAGGGGGAAACACCATATATTTT.

The sample holds a few counts of this clone. V gene TRBV27 combines with J gene TRBJ2-1; D gene unclear. The CDR3 length is 15 residues. CDR1 is MNHEY, CDR2 SMNVEV, per germline (reference sequence). Trimming removed 6 bases at V and 4 bases at J, with 16 bases between. CDR3 residues: CASSPQHSRYNEQFF. The CDR3 bases are TGTGCCAGCAGCCCCCAGCACAGCCGGTACAATGAGCAGTTCTTC.

The CDR3 nucleotides are TGCAGCCCAGGGGGCACTAACTATGGCTACACCTTC. Protein product: CSPGGTNYGYTF. This chain joins TRBV20-1 and TRBJ1-2, with 8 bases identical to TRBD1. The CDR3 is made up of 12 amino acids. Germline loops: CDR1 DFQATT, CDR2 SNEGSKA (reference sequence).

The chain recombines TRBV28 with TRBJ2-2, with D tentatively TRBD1 (6 bases). The length of the CDR3 is 14 residues. Deletions cut 7 bases from V and 4 bases from J, with 13 bases between. Germline values: CDR1 MDHEN, CDR2 SYDVKM. The DNA for the CDR3 is TGTGCCAGCACCCACAGGGATTTCACCGGGGAGCTGTTTTTT. This codes for CASTHRDFTGELFF.

The chain is built from TRBV6-1 and TRBJ2-7; D uncertain. The CDR3 has 12 amino acids. V was clipped by 7 bases and J by 2 bases, with 9 bases between them. The germline V gene has CDR1 MNHNS and CDR2 SASEGT. This CDR3 reads CASNGPPYEQYF. DNA of the CDR3: TGTGCCAGCAACGGCCCACCCTACGAGCAGTACTTC.

This clone was seen more than once but under ten times. The rearrangement joins TRBV10-1 to TRBJ2-2, with 9 nucleotides matching TRBD1. The CDR3 extends over 16 amino acids. Germline V lookup: CDR1 WNHNN, CDR2 SYGVQD (reference sequence). With 4 bases clipped from V and 3 bases from J, the junction kept 6 bases outside the gene matches. DNA for the CDR3: TGCGCCAGCAGTGGTGGACAGGGGATGGACACCGGGGAGCTGTTTTTT. This encodes CASSGGQGMDTGELFF.

The rearrangement links TRBV20-1 to TRBJ1-2, with 9 bases aligning to TRBD1. V shed 5 bases, J shed 6 bases, and the junction held 7 bases outside the gene matches. CDR3 length: 13 amino acids. The germline V gene has CDR1 DFQATT and CDR2 SNEGSKA (reference sequence). The chain's CDR3 is CSAVRDRVDGYTF. For the CDR3, the DNA is TGCAGTGCTGTCCGGGACAGGGTAGATGGCTACACCTTC.

A few counts support this clone. V usage is TRBV6-1 and J usage is TRBJ1-5; D remains ambiguous. This CDR3 has 14 residues. Germline V lookup: CDR1 MNHNS, CDR2 SASEGT. V was cut by 5 bases and J by 4 bases, with 12 bases left in between. CDR3 DNA sequence: TGTGCCAGCAGTACGAACGGCTGGAATCAGCCCCAGCATTTT. Translating gives CASSTNGWNQPQHF.

The chain recombines TRBV12-3 or TRBV12-4 with TRBJ2-1; perhaps TRBD2 as D (5 bases). There are 16 residues in the CDR3. Trimming pared 3 bases from V and 10 bases from J, leaving 22 bases between. Written as DNA, the CDR3 is TGTGCCAGCAGTTTTTCGGCGGGTGACCCTATTAGGGAGCAGTTCTTC. This gives the protein CASSFSAGDPIREQFF.

This clone was observed once. This sequence joins TRBV20-1 and TRBJ1-1; D is uncertain. CDR1 and CDR2 from the germline V gene are DFQATT and SNEGSKA (reference sequence). V shed 3 bases and J shed 1 base, with 3 bases lying between them. The length of the CDR3 is 11 residues. For the CDR3, the DNA is TGCAGTGCTAGCCAGAACACTGAAGCTTTCTTT. Protein sequence: CSASQNTEAFF.

This clone was observed a few times. This chain links TRBV5-1 with TRBJ2-3, with 8 bases fitting TRBD1. CDR1 and CDR2 (germline): SGHRS, YFSETQ. The CDR3 runs to 16 residues. V trimming: 4 bases; J trimming: 2 bases; junction bases outside the gene matches: 9. DNA of the CDR3: TGCGCCAGCAGCCGCGGGACAGGTCTTACCACAGATACGCAGTATTTT. Residues: CASSRGTGLTTDTQYF.

In this sample, this clone turned up a few times. The rearrangement links TRBV28 to TRBJ1-1; D gene unclear. Germline CDR1 and CDR2: MDHEN and SYDVKM. Trimming removed 4 bases at V and 1 base at J, with 10 bases between. This CDR3 is 14 amino acids long. The CDR3 region has the DNA TGTGCCAGCAGTTCGATATTTCCGAACACTGAAGCTTTCTTT. Amino acid sequence: CASSSIFPNTEAFF.

This clone appeared a few times. The chain uses TRBV28 and TRBJ2-3, with D perhaps being TRBD1 or TRBD2 (5 bases each). Germline assignment: CDR1 MDHEN and CDR2 SYDVKM. Trimming stripped 6 bases from V and 6 bases from J, with 13 bases between. The CDR3 runs to 13 residues. The CDR3 protein is CASRPGAGDTQYF. The CDR3 DNA follows: TGTGCCAGCAGACCCGGGGCCGGGGATACGCAGTATTTT.

This clone was found a few times. This chain connects TRBV27 to TRBJ2-7, with TRBD1 as a possible D gene (6 bases). The CDR3 sequence is 14 residues long. V was cut by 3 bases and J by 0 bases, with 9 bases left in between. The germline gives CDR1 MNHEY, CDR2 SMNVEV (reference sequence). DNA for the CDR3: TGTGCCAGCAGTTTTAAAGGGGGCTCCTACGAGCAGTACTTC. This encodes CASSFKGGSYEQYF.

V gene TRBV6-1 combines with J gene TRBJ1-2, with 7 bases that match TRBD1. Germline V gives CDR1 MNHNS, CDR2 SASEGT. The CDR3 has 14 residues. V lost 4 bases and J lost 6; bases outside the gene matches: 8. The CDR3 here is CASSGGSTGNGYTF. CDR3 nucleotides: TGTGCCAGCAGTGGGGGATCGACAGGGAATGGCTACACCTTC.

In this sample, this clone turned up a few times. The V and J genes are TRBV6-5 and TRBJ2-3; 7 positions match TRBD1. The CDR3 runs to 17 residues. The germline V gene has CDR1 MNHEY and CDR2 SVGAGI. With 4 bases clipped from V and 1 base from J, the junction kept 11 bases outside the gene matches. CDR3 DNA sequence: TGTGCCAGCAGTTTTACTGAGGGGGCCCTTCGCACAGATACGCAGTATTTT. Its protein is CASSFTEGALRTDTQYF.

J is TRBJ2-1 and V is TRBV2; 9 bases fit TRBD2. The CDR3 totals 14 residues. V was clipped by 7 bases and J by 8 bases; unmatched bases: 9. Germline loops: CDR1 SNHLY, CDR2 FYNNEI. The CDR3 protein is CASTASGMSHEQFF. The CDR3 DNA reads TGTGCCAGCACAGCTAGCGGGATGTCCCATGAGCAGTTCTTC. Complete variable domain (other parts from reference TRBV2 and TRBJ2-1): EPEVTQTPSHQVTQMGQEVILRCVPISNHLYFYWYRQILGQKVEFLVSFYNNEISEKSEIFDDQFSVERPDGSNFTLKIRSTKLEDSAMYFCASTASGMSHEQFFGPGTRLTVL.